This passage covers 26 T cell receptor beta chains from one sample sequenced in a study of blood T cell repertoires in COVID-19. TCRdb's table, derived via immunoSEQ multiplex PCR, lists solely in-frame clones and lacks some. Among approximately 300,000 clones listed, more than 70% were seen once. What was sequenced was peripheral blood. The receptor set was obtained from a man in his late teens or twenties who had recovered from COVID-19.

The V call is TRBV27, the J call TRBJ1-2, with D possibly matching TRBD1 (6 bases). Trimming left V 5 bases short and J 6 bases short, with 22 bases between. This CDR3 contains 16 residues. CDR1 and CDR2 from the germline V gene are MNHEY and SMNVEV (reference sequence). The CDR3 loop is CASSLRWGGAGDGYTF. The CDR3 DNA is TGTGCCAGCAGTCTCCGTTGGGGGGGCGCAGGGGATGGCTACACCTTC.

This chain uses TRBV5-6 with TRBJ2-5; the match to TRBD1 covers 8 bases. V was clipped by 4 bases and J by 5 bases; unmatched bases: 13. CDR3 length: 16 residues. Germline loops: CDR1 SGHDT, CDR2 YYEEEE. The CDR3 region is CASSMAGTGGSETQYF. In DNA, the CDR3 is TGTGCCAGCAGCATGGCCGGGACAGGTGGCTCGGAGACCCAGTACTTC.

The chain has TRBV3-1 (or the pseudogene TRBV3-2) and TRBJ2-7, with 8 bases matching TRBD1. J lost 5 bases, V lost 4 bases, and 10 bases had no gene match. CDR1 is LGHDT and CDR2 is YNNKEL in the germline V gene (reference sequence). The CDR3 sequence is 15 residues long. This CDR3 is CASSRGGQGADEQYF. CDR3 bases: TGTGCCAGCAGCCGAGGTGGACAGGGCGCCGACGAGCAGTACTTC.

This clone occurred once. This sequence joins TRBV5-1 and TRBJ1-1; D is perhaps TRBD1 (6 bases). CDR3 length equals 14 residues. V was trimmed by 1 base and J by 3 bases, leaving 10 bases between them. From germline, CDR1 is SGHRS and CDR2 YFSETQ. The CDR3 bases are TGCGCCAGCAGCTTGCCAGGGGCCTACACTGAAGCTTTCTTT. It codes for CASSLPGAYTEAFF.

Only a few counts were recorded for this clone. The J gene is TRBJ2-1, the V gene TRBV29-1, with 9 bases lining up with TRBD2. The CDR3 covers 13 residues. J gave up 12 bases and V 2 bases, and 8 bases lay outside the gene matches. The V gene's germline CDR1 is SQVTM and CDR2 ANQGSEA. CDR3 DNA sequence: TGCAGCGTTGAACCAAGGACTAGCGAGGCGCAGTTCTTC. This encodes CSVEPRTSEAQFF.

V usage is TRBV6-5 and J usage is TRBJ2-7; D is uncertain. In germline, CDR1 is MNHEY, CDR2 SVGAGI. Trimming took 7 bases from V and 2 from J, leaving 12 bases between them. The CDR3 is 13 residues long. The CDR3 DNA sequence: TGTGCCAGCAATAGTTACGTTACCTACGAGCAGTACTTC. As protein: CASNSYVTYEQYF.

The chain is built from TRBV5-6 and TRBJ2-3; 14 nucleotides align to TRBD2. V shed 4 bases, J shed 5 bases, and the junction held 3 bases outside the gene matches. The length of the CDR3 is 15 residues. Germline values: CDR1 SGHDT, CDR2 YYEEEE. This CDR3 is CASSNGLAGGDTQYF. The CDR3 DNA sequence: TGTGCCAGCAGCAACGGACTAGCGGGAGGAGATACGCAGTATTTT.

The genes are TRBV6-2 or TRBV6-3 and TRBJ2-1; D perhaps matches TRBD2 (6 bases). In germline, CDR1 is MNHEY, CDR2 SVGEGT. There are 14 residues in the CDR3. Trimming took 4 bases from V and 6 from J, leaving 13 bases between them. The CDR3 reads CASSFSGRGNEQFF. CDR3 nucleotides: TGTGCCAGCAGTTTCTCGGGGCGGGGCAATGAGCAGTTCTTC.

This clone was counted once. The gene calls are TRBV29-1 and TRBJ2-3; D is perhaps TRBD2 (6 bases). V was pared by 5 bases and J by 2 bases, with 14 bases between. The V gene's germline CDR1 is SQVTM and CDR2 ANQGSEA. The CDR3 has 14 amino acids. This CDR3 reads CSVRAGTVTDTQYF. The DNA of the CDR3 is TGCAGCGTTCGGGCGGGAACGGTCACAGATACGCAGTATTTT.

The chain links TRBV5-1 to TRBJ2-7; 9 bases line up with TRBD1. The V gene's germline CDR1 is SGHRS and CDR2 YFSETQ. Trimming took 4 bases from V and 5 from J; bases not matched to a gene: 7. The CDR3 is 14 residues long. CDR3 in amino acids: CASSGRDRDHEQYF. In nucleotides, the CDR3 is TGCGCCAGCAGCGGCCGGGACAGGGACCACGAGCAGTACTTC.

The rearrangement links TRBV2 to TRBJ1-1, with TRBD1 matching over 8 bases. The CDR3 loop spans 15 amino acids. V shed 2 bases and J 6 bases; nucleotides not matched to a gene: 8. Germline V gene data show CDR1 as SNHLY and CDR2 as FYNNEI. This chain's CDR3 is CASSERAGGIAEAFF. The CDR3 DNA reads TGTGCCAGCAGTGAAAGGGCAGGGGGCATCGCTGAAGCTTTCTTT.

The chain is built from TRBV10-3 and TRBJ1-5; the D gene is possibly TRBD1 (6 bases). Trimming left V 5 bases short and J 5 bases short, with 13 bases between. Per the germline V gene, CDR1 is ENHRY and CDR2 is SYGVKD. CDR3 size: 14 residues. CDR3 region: CAISPQGSDQPQHF. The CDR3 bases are TGTGCCATCAGTCCTCAGGGGTCGGATCAGCCCCAGCATTTT.

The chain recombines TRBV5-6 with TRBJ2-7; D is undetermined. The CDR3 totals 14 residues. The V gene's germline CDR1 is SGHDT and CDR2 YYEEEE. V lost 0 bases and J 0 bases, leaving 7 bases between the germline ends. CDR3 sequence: CASSLENNSYEQYF. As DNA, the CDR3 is TGTGCCAGCAGCTTGGAGAACAACTCCTACGAGCAGTACTTC.

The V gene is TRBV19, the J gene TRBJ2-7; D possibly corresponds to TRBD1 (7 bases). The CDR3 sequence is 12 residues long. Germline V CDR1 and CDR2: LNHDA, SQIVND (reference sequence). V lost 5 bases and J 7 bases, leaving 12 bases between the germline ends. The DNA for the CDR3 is TGTGCCAGTAGTGCGGGACAGTCTGAGCAGTACTTC. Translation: CASSAGQSEQYF.

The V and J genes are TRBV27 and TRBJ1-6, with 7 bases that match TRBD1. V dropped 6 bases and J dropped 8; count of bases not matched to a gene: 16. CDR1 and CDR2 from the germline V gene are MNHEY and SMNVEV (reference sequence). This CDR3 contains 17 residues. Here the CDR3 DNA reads TGTGCCAGCAGCCTGGGCCAGGGGGTTCGTATGGATTCACCCCTCCACTTT. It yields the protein CASSLGQGVRMDSPLHF.

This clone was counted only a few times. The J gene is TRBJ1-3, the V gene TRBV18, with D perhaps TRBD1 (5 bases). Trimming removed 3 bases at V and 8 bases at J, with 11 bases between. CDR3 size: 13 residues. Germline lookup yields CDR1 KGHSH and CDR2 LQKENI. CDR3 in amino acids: CASSPSKGDTIYF. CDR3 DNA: TGTGCCAGCTCACCCTCAAAAGGGGACACCATATATTTT. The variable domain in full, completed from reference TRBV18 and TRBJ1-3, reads NAGVMQNPRHLVRRRGQEARLRCSPMKGHSHVYWYRQLPEEGLKFMVYLQKENIIDESGMPKERFSAEFPKEGPSILRIQQVVRGDSAAYFCASSPSKGDTIYFGEGSWLTVV.

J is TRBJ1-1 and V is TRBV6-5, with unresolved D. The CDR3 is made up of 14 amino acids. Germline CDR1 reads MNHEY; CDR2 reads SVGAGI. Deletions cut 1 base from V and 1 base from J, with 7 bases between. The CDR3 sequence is CASSYYSQNTEAFF. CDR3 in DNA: TGTGCCAGCAGTTACTACAGCCAGAACACTGAAGCTTTCTTT.

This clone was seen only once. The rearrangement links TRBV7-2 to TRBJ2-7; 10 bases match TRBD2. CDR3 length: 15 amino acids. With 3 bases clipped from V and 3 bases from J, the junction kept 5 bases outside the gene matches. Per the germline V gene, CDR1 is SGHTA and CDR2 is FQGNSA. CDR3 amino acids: CASSFITSGDYEQYF. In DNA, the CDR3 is TGTGCCAGCAGCTTCATTACTAGCGGGGACTACGAGCAGTACTTC.

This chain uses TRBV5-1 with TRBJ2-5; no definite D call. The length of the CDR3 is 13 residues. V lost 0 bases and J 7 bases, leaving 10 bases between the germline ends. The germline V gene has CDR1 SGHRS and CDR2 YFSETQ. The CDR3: CASSLVERGTQYF. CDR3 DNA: TGCGCCAGCAGCTTGGTTGAGCGCGGGACCCAGTACTTC.

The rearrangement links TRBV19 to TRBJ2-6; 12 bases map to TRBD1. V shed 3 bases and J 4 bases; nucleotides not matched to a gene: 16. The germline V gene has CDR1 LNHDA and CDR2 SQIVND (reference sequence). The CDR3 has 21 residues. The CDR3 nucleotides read TGTGCCAGTAGTATGCTCCAGGTTGGGGACAGGGGGCAATACGGGGCCAACGTCCTGACTTTC. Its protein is CASSMLQVGDRGQYGANVLTF. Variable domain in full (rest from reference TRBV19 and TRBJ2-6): DGGITQSPKYLFRKEGQNVTLSCEQNLNHDAMYWYRQDPGQGLRLIYYSQIVNDFQKGDIAEGYSVSREKKESFPLTVTSAQKNPTAFYLCASSMLQVGDRGQYGANVLTFGAGSRLTVL.

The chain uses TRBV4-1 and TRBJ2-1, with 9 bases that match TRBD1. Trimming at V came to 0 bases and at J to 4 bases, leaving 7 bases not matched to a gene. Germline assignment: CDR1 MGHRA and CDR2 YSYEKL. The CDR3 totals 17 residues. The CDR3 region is CASSQEGGQGPYNEQFF. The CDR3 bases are TGCGCCAGCAGCCAAGAGGGGGGACAGGGCCCGTACAATGAGCAGTTCTTC.

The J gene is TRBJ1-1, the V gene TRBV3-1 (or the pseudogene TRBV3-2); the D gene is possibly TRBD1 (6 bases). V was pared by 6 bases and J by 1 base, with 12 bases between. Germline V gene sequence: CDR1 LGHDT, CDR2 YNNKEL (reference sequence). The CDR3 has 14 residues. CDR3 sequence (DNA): TGTGCCAGCAGTGTACAGGGTGGGAACACTGAAGCTTTCTTT. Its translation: CASSVQGGNTEAFF.

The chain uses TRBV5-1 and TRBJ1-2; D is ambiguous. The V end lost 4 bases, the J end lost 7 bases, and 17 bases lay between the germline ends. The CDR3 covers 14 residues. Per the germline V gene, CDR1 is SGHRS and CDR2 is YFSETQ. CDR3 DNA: TGCGCCAGCAGCCCTACCCCGGACTTTCCTGGCTACACCTTC. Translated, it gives CASSPTPDFPGYTF.

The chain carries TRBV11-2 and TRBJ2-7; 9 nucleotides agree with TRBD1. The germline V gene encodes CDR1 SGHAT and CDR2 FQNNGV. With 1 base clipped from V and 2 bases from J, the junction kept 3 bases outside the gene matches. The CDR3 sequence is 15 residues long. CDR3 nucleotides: TGTGCCAGCAGCTTAGTTGACAGGGGGACCTACGAGCAGTACTTC. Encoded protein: CASSLVDRGTYEQYF.

The CDR3: CASSPTGWANVLTF. Written as DNA, the CDR3 is TGTGCCAGCAGTCCTACAGGGTGGGCCAACGTCCTGACTTTC. The gene calls are TRBV27 and TRBJ2-6; D perhaps matches TRBD1 (6 bases). V lost 5 bases to trimming and J lost 5 bases, with 10 bases between them. The CDR3 spans 14 residues. Germline CDR1 reads MNHEY; CDR2 reads SMNVEV (reference sequence).

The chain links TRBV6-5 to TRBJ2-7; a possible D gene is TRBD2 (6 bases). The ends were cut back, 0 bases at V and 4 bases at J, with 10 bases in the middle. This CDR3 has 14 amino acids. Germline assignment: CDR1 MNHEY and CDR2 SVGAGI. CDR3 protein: CASSYSEGPYEQYF. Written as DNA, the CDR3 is TGTGCCAGCAGTTACTCGGAGGGGCCGTACGAGCAGTACTTC.